The 26 T cell receptor beta chains reported below all come from one sample, sequenced in a study of glioma-infiltrating T cells. Amplification of TCR alpha and beta CDR3 regions from RNA used iRepertoire nested multiplex PCR. MiXCR was run by TCRdb on the multiplex PCR reads, yielding one entry per CDR3 protein. The sample shows under 200,000 distinct CDR3 sequences, about 47% of them seen only once. The sequenced sample consisted of glioma tissue, nonneoplastic brain tissue, or PBMCs (not recorded which). The source of these receptors is a human donor with low-grade glioma or glioblastoma, undergoing nonglioma brain surgery, or in good health (not recorded which).

On this clonotype: A much larger clone differs from this one at a single base, so this may be a read error. The genes are TRBV7-2 and TRBJ1-5; D is ambiguous. Germline-derived CDR1 and CDR2 are SGHTA and FQGNSA. The CDR3 has 14 residues. Here the CDR3 reads CARSFLGSNQPQHF. The CDR3 DNA reads as TGTGCCAGAAGCTTTCTCGGGAGCAATCAGCCCCAGCATTTT.

This clonotype was detected many times. The chain is built from TRBV19 and TRBJ1-2, with TRBD1 as a possible D gene (5 bases). The CDR3 is made up of 14 amino acids. V was cut by 5 bases and J by 5 bases, with 15 bases left in between. The V gene's germline CDR1 is LNHDA and CDR2 SQIVND (reference sequence). The CDR3 bases are TGTGCCAGTAGTCCTGACACCCGGGGGTATGGCTACACCTTC. It codes for CASSPDTRGYGYTF.

Concerning this clonotype: A much larger clone lies one base from this, so it may be a read error. The chain uses TRBV2 and TRBJ2-1; a possible D gene is TRBD1 (5 bases). Germline V gene sequence: CDR1 SNHLY, CDR2 FYNNEI. V shed 6 bases and J shed 3 bases, with 12 bases lying between them. This CDR3 is built from 14 residues. The CDR3 DNA is TGTGCCAGCAGCGGATTAAGGGGCTACAATGAGCAGTTCTTC. Its translation is CASSGLRGYNEQFF.

The chain couples TRBV3-1 to TRBJ1-1, with D uncertain. CDR1 and CDR2 from the germline V gene are LGHDT and YNNKEL (reference sequence). Trimming removed 3 bases from V and 0 bases from J, with 8 bases in between. This CDR3 is 14 amino acids long. This CDR3 is CASSHNSMNTEAFF. In DNA form, the CDR3 reads TGTGCCAGCAGCCATAACAGCATGAACACTGAAGCTTTCTTT.

As to this clonotype: A much larger clone lies one base from this, so it may be a read error. The V and J genes are TRBV12-5 and TRBJ2-7; D unclear. The CDR3 is 11 amino acids. Germline lookup yields CDR1 LGHNT and CDR2 FRNRAP. V lost 5 bases and J 3 bases, leaving 5 bases between the germline ends. The CDR3 region has the DNA TGTGCTAGTGGTCAGCACTACGAGCAGTACTTC. This sequence encodes CASGQHYEQYF.

The chain links TRBV12-3 or TRBV12-4 to TRBJ2-3; unclear D gene. This CDR3 has 14 residues. V lost 5 bases, J lost 0 bases, and 9 bases lay in between. CDR3 bases: TGTGCCAGCAGTCCTGTATCTAGCACAGATACGCAGTATTTT. It codes for CASSPVSSTDTQYF.

This clonotype was detected only a few times. This chain uses TRBV12-3 or TRBV12-4 with TRBJ1-6; 8 bases are a match to TRBD1. This CDR3 contains 13 residues. Trimming at V came to 6 bases and at J to 11 bases, leaving 6 bases not matched to a gene. CDR3 in DNA: TGTGCCAGCAGCCTGGACAGGGCTGCACCCCTCCACTTT. It yields the protein CASSLDRAAPLHF.

V is TRBV7-2 and J is TRBJ2-7, with a tentative D call TRBD1 (6 bases). V was pared by 4 bases and J by 5 bases, with 18 bases between. The length of the CDR3 is 15 residues. Germline lookup yields CDR1 SGHTA and CDR2 FQGNSA. DNA of the CDR3: TGTGCCAGCAGCTACTCCGGGACAAGTGCTCACGAGCAGTACTTC. Amino acids: CASSYSGTSAHEQYF.

With regard to this clonotype: A much larger clone lies a single base off, so this may be a read error. V and J are TRBV10-2 and TRBJ1-5; D is unclear. The CDR3 contains 13 residues. The germline V gene encodes CDR1 WSHSY and CDR2 SAAADI. V was trimmed by 10 bases and J by 1 base, leaving 11 bases between them. In DNA, the CDR3 is TGCGCCATCGCGGGCGCCAGCAATCAGCCCCAGCATTTT. This codes for CAIAGASNQPQHF.

This clonotype has a count of ten or more. The genes are TRBV6-1 and TRBJ1-5; the match to TRBD1 covers 9 bases. Germline CDR1 is MNHNS and CDR2 is SASEGT. The ends lost 6 bases at V and 6 bases at J; junction bases unmatched: 3. The CDR3 is 13 amino acids. CDR3: CASRGQGIQPQHF. As DNA, the CDR3 is TGTGCCAGCAGAGGACAGGGGATTCAGCCCCAGCATTTT.

As regards this clonotype: It may be a read error: a sequence one base away is much more abundant. The V gene is TRBV10-2, the J gene TRBJ2-3; D is unresolved. Germline loops: CDR1 WSHSY, CDR2 SAAADI. The CDR3 is 13 amino acids. The V end lost 7 bases, the J end lost 2 bases, and 10 bases lay between the germline ends. The CDR3 DNA sequence: TGCGCCAGCATTGACGCAACCACAGATACGCAGTATTTT. Encoded protein: CASIDATTDTQYF.

This clonotype was recorded at least ten times. The chain employs TRBV20-1 and TRBJ2-3; weak D call: TRBD1 (5 bases). The V and J ends lost 0 bases and 7 bases respectively, with 20 bases between them. The germline gives CDR1 DFQATT, CDR2 SNEGSKA (reference sequence). The CDR3 consists of 16 residues. The CDR3, as DNA: TGCAGTGCTAGAGATACGAATCCCCGCAGGGTATATACGCAGTATTTT. Protein sequence: CSARDTNPRRVYTQYF.

The chain has TRBV30 and TRBJ1-1; D is uncertain. Trimming took off 0 bases at V and 0 bases at J, with 20 bases between the two ends. This CDR3 is 18 amino acids long. From germline, CDR1 is GTSNPN and CDR2 SVGIG (reference sequence). The CDR3 sequence is CAWSVKNRDVTMNTEAFF. DNA for the CDR3: TGTGCCTGGAGTGTAAAGAACCGTGACGTAACAATGAACACTGAAGCTTTCTTT.

V and J are TRBV6-5 and TRBJ2-1; the D gene could be TRBD1 or TRBD2 (6 bases each). CDR1 and CDR2 (germline): MNHEY, SVGAGI. This CDR3 region has 13 residues. CDR3 nucleotide sequence: TGTCCCATCAAGGGGGGATCCTACAATGAGCAGTTCTTC. Translated, it gives CPIKGGSYNEQFF.

In this sample, this clonotype turned up a few times. J is TRBJ2-7 and V is TRBV2, with 7 bases identical to TRBD1. Germline V gene sequence: CDR1 SNHLY, CDR2 FYNNEI. The CDR3 is made up of 12 amino acids. The J segment lost 5 bases and the V segment lost 7 bases, leaving 5 bases of the junction unmatched. The CDR3: CASTRDRHEQYF. For the CDR3, the DNA is TGTGCCAGCACCCGGGACAGACACGAGCAGTACTTC.

In its sample, this clonotype was seen once. One end of the junction does not line up with germline, which may come from a read error. The V and J genes are TRBV19 and TRBJ1-5; D unresolved. This CDR3 has 12 residues. Germline V CDR1 and CDR2: LNHDA, SQIVND (reference sequence). CDR3 sequence: CASTGWNQPQHF. The CDR3 DNA follows: TGCGCCAGTACTGGCTGGAATCAGCCCCAGCATTTT. The full variable domain, its missing parts supplied by reference TRBV19 and TRBJ1-5, is DGGITQSPKYLFRKEGQNVTLSCEQNLNHDAMYWYRQDPGQGLRLIYYSQIVNDFQKGDIAEGYSVSREKKESFPLTVTSAQKNPTAFYLCASTGWNQPQHFGDGTRLSIL.

Details on this clonotype: Because it lacks the conserved phenylalanine or tryptophan at the end, this CDR3 is likely a read error. The chain has TRBV27 and TRBJ1-5; no reliable D call. The germline V gene has CDR1 MNHEY and CDR2 SMNVEV (reference sequence). This CDR3 is built from 18 residues. This chain's CDR3 is CASSPSPRAGNMNQPQHL. The CDR3 DNA reads as TGCGCCAGCAGTCCATCCCCTCGGGCAGGTAATATGAATCAGCCCCAGCATCTT.

This clonotype was seen ten or more times. This rearrangement joins TRBV2 to TRBJ2-1; TRBD2 matches 7 bases. J was trimmed by 7 bases and V by 6 bases; bases with no gene match: 3. From germline, CDR1 is SNHLY and CDR2 FYNNEI. This CDR3 region has 12 residues. The CDR3 DNA reads TGTGCCAGCAGAGCGGGGTCTAATGAGCAGTTCTTC. Translating gives CASRAGSNEQFF.

The V and J genes are TRBV20-1 and TRBJ2-3; D is unresolved. The CDR3 loop spans 14 amino acids. The germline CDR1 and CDR2 sequences are DFQATT and SNEGSKA (reference sequence). V was pared by 6 bases and J by 6 bases, with 19 bases between. CDR3 coding DNA: TGCAGTGCCCTGCGGCGGTATGAGATGGATACGCAGTATTTT. Protein: CSALRRYEMDTQYF.

The rearrangement joins TRBV11-2 to TRBJ2-7, with 7 nucleotides matching TRBD2. There are 14 residues in the CDR3. Per germline, CDR1 SGHAT and CDR2 FQNNGV. V lost 0 bases, J lost 4 bases, and 3 bases stayed unmatched. For the CDR3, the DNA is TGTGCCAGCAGCTTAGACGGACTAGAATACGAGCAGTACTTC. This gives the protein CASSLDGLEYEQYF. The full variable domain, completed using reference TRBV11-2 and TRBJ2-7, is EAGVAQSPRYKIIEKRQSVAFWCNPISGHATLYWYQQILGQGPKLLIQFQNNGVVDDSQLPKDRFSAERLKGVDSTLKIQPAKLEDSAVYLCASSLDGLEYEQYFGPGTRLTVT.

This clonotype was seen a few times. This chain links TRBV12-3 or TRBV12-4 with TRBJ1-2, with TRBD1 as a possible D gene (6 bases). This CDR3 spans 15 amino acids. V gave up 7 bases and J gave up 8 bases, with 23 bases separating them. CDR3 DNA: TGTGCCAGCACCCGACCGGGGGCAACTGATAGGGGCTACACCTTC. It yields the protein CASTRPGATDRGYTF.

This clonotype was observed many times. The chain combines TRBV12-3 or TRBV12-4 with TRBJ2-5, with TRBD1 matching over 7 bases. CDR3 length equals 13 residues. V lost 3 bases and J lost 4; bases outside the gene matches: 2. The CDR3 sequence is CASSFGTVETQYF. The CDR3 DNA is TGTGCCAGCAGTTTTGGGACAGTAGAGACCCAGTACTTC.

Regarding this clonotype: At one boundary the junction diverges from the germline segment, which might be a read error. This chain connects TRBV12-3 or TRBV12-4 to TRBJ1-3; 7 positions match TRBD1. There are 16 residues in the CDR3. The CDR3 region is CARSSTAGGDGNTIYF. CDR3 sequence (DNA): TGTGCCAGAAGTTCCACCGCAGGGGGAGATGGAAACACCATATATTTT.

This chain joins TRBV30 and TRBJ2-7; TRBD2 might be the D (6 bases). The V end lost 2 bases, the J end lost 3 bases, and 8 bases lay between the germline ends. This CDR3 region has 12 residues. The germline V gene encodes CDR1 GTSNPN and CDR2 SVGIG (reference sequence). CDR3 protein: CAWSWGGYEQYF. CDR3 DNA: TGTGCCTGGAGTTGGGGAGGCTACGAGCAGTACTTC.

The V and J genes are TRBV5-1 and TRBJ2-3; D call uncertain. CDR3 length: 16 residues. Trimming shortened V by 0 bases and J by 5 bases, and 16 bases separated the two germline ends. CDR1 and CDR2 (germline): SGHRS, YFSETQ. The CDR3 reads CASSLADLPTRDTQYF. DNA for the CDR3: TGCGCCAGCAGCTTGGCGGACCTGCCCACGCGAGATACGCAGTATTTT.

As regards this clonotype: This may arise from a read error, as a much more abundant clone is one base away. The genes are TRBV20-1 and TRBJ1-6; no definite D call. The germline CDR1 and CDR2 sequences are DFQATT and SNEGSKA (reference sequence). Trimming shortened V by 7 bases and J by 6 bases, and 22 bases separated the two germline ends. This CDR3 comprises 16 residues. CDR3 residues: CSDVTTAEMINSPLHF. CDR3 DNA: TGCAGTGACGTTACCACGGCAGAGATGATTAATTCACCCCTCCACTTT.